One sample yielded the 10 T cell receptor beta chains listed below, sequenced in a study of T cells in Graves' hyperthyroidism and ophthalmopathy. RNA transcripts provided the source from which TCR beta CDR3 regions were amplified. With the HTBI primer set, the TCR CDR3 went through a first round of RT-PCR. TCRdb re-called the multiplex PCR reads through MiXCR, storing one row per CDR3 protein. The profile shows some 560,000 distinct CDR3 sequences, roughly 14% of them singletons. The specimen sequenced was blood. The source is a woman in her 30s with Graves' hyperthyroidism.

This clonotype was detected ten times or more. This chain uses TRBV5-1 with TRBJ2-3, with D possibly matching TRBD1 (5 bases). Trimming removed 1 base at V and 2 bases at J, with 11 bases between. The CDR3 runs to 15 residues. From germline, CDR1 is SGHRS and CDR2 YFSETQ. CDR3 sequence reads: CASSLSGWDTDTQYF. CDR3 bases: TGCGCCAGCAGCTTGTCAGGGTGGGACACAGATACGCAGTATTTT.

This clonotype has a count of ten or more. This chain uses TRBV7-2 with TRBJ2-6; D unclear. Trimming shortened V by 5 bases and J by 0 bases, and 11 bases separated the two germline ends. CDR1 and CDR2 (germline): SGHTA, FQGNSA. The CDR3 has 16 amino acids. CDR3 region: CASSPSLGSGANVLTF. The CDR3 DNA reads as TGTGCCAGCAGCCCCTCCCTAGGCTCTGGGGCCAACGTCCTGACTTTC. The complete variable domain, with remaining parts taken from reference TRBV7-2 and TRBJ2-6, reads GAGVSQSPSNKVTEKGKDVELRCDPISGHTALYWYRQSLGQGLEFLIYFQGNSAPDKSGLPSDRFSAERTGGSVSTLTIQRTQQEDSAVYLCASSPSLGSGANVLTFGAGSRLTVL.

This clonotype was observed many times. The chain is built from TRBV20-1 and TRBJ2-3; TRBD2 aligns across 11 bases. This CDR3 has 17 residues. Per germline, CDR1 DFQATT and CDR2 SNEGSKA (reference sequence). V was clipped by 0 bases and J by 8 bases; unmatched bases: 13. Here the CDR3 DNA reads TGCAGTGCTAGAGATCTCCGTAGCGGGAGGGCCCTAGGTACGCAGTATTTT. Translating it yields CSARDLRSGRALGTQYF.

This clonotype was counted at least ten times. The chain is built from TRBV5-1 and TRBJ2-7; tentatively, D is TRBD1 (5 bases). The CDR3 covers 13 residues. V dropped 2 bases and J dropped 4 bases, with 10 bases sitting between them. Germline V lookup: CDR1 SGHRS, CDR2 YFSETQ. This CDR3 is CASSLYTGYEQYF. CDR3 sequence (DNA): TGCGCCAGCAGCTTATATACAGGTTACGAGCAGTACTTC.

The CDR3 loop is CASSEGPGNTIYF. Written as DNA, the CDR3 is TGTGCCAGCAGTGAAGGGCCTGGAAACACCATATATTTT. This rearrangement joins TRBV6-1 to TRBJ1-3; D not resolved. V was shortened by 1 base and J by 2 bases, with 3 bases between the two germline ends. Germline assignment: CDR1 MNHNS and CDR2 SASEGT. The CDR3 runs 13 residues.

This clonotype appeared many times. The chain couples TRBV6-1 to TRBJ1-2; no definite D call. Trimming shortened V by 4 bases and J by 6 bases, and 12 bases separated the two germline ends. The CDR3 sequence is 13 residues long. Germline V gene sequence: CDR1 MNHNS, CDR2 SASEGT. CDR3 protein: CASSGTKGNGYTF. CDR3 bases: TGTGCCAGCAGTGGAACAAAGGGAAATGGCTACACCTTC.

This clonotype has a count of ten or more. This chain joins TRBV2 and TRBJ1-1, with TRBD1 identical over 10 bases. The CDR3 consists of 14 residues. V gave up 7 bases and J gave up 3 bases; unmatched junction bases: 5. Germline CDR1 reads SNHLY; CDR2 reads FYNNEI. The DNA of the CDR3 is TGTGCCAGCAACCGGGACAGGGGTTACACTGAAGCTTTCTTT. Translating it yields CASNRDRGYTEAFF.

This clonotype was observed at least ten times. In nucleotides, the CDR3 is TGTGCCAGCAGTCCCCAGGGGGAAGCGGGAGTACAAGAGACCCAGTACTTC. Translation: CASSPQGEAGVQETQYF. The rearrangement links TRBV6-1 to TRBJ2-5; tentatively, D is TRBD2 (8 bases). There are 17 residues in the CDR3. Germline assignment: CDR1 MNHNS and CDR2 SASEGT. With 5 bases removed from V and 2 bases from J, the gap between germline ends came to 21 bases.

The chain combines TRBV29-1 with TRBJ2-5, with 14 bases aligning to TRBD2. CDR3 length: 17 residues. The trim removed 1 base at V and 3 bases at J, leaving 7 bases unmatched. From germline, CDR1 is SQVTM and CDR2 ANQGSEA. CDR3 sequence reads: CSVEGTSGRSAKETQYF. The DNA for the CDR3 is TGCAGCGTTGAAGGGACTAGCGGGAGGTCGGCCAAAGAGACCCAGTACTTC.

V is TRBV20-1 and J is TRBJ1-1; D is ambiguous. Germline V lookup: CDR1 DFQATT, CDR2 SNEGSKA (reference sequence). The ends were cut back, 6 bases at V and 4 bases at J, with 9 bases in the middle. There are 11 residues in the CDR3. CDR3 sequence reads: CSAPDRTEAFF. CDR3 nucleotides: TGCAGTGCCCCAGACCGCACTGAAGCTTTCTTT.